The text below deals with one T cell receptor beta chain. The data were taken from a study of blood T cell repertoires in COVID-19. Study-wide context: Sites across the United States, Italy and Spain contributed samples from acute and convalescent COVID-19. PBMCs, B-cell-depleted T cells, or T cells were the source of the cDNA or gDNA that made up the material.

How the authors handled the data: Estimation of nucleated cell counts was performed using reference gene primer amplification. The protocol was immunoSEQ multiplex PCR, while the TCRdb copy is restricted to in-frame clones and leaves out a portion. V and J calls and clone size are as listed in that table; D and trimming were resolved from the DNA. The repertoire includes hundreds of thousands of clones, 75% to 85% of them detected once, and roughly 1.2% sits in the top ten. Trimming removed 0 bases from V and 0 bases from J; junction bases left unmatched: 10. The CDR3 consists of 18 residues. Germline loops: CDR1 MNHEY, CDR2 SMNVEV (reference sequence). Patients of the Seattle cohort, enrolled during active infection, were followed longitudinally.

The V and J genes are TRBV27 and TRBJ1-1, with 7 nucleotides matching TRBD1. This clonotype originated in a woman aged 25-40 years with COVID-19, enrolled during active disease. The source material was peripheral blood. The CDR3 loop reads CASSLSRGVGSLNTEAFF. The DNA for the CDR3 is TGTGCCAGCAGTTTATCCAGGGGGGTCGGCTCCCTGAACACTGAAGCTTTCTTT.